The 10 T cell receptor beta chains reported below all come from one sample, sequenced in a study of blood T cells in healthy people across ages. PCR was performed a second time for about 6 to 12 cycles using a sample-barcoded 5' primer and a J-beta primer mix. TCRdb re-called the 5' RACE reads through MiXCR, storing one row per CDR3 protein. This table holds some 370,000 distinct CDR3 sequences, 50% to 60% found once. The sequenced material came from blood. These receptors were obtained from a man aged 55 to 70 in good health.

The rearrangement uses TRBV28 and TRBJ2-7, with D possibly matching TRBD2 (6 bases). V lost 6 bases and J 4 bases, leaving 13 bases between the germline ends. Germline V lookup: CDR1 MDHEN, CDR2 SYDVKM. The CDR3 sequence is 13 residues long. The CDR3 spells CASRDYGLYEQYF. For the CDR3, the DNA is TGTGCCAGCAGGGACTATGGCCTTTACGAGCAGTACTTC. The whole variable domain, remainder taken from reference TRBV28 and TRBJ2-7, is DVKVTQSSRYLVKRTGEKVFLECVQDMDHENMFWYRQDPGLGLRLIYFSYDVKMKEKGDIPEGYSVSREKKERFSLILESASTNQTSMYLCASRDYGLYEQYFGPGTRLTVT.

The chain carries TRBV9 and TRBJ2-1; either TRBD1 or TRBD2 may supply D (6 bases each). CDR3 length: 15 amino acids. V lost 4 bases and J lost 7, with 18 bases in between. Germline CDR1 and CDR2: SGDLS and YYNGEE. CDR3 in amino acids: CASSQQGTQGNEQFF. DNA for the CDR3: TGTGCCAGCAGCCAGCAGGGGACTCAAGGGAATGAGCAGTTCTTC.

This chain joins TRBV6-1 and TRBJ2-1; 7 bases are a match to TRBD1. V lost 2 bases and J lost 0; bases outside the gene matches: 1. The length of the CDR3 is 15 residues. CDR1 MNHNS and CDR2 SASEGT come from the germline V gene. The CDR3 nucleotides read TGTGCCAGCAGTGAACCAGGGGGCTCCTACAATGAGCAGTTCTTC. Protein sequence: CASSEPGGSYNEQFF.

This clonotype was detected many times. The rearrangement joins TRBV15 to TRBJ2-5; tentative D call: TRBD1 (5 bases). CDR3 length: 14 amino acids. Germline CDR1 LNHNV, CDR2 YYDKDF (reference sequence). V was pared by 0 bases and J by 7 bases, with 12 bases between. The CDR3 reads CATSREGRVGTQYF. CDR3 sequence (DNA): TGTGCCACCAGCAGAGAGGGCAGGGTAGGGACCCAGTACTTC.

This sequence joins TRBV7-9 and TRBJ1-2; unclear D gene. The CDR3 sequence is 12 residues long. Trimming shortened V by 1 base and J by 7 bases, and 7 bases separated the two germline ends. CDR1 SEHNR and CDR2 FQNEAQ come from the germline V gene (reference sequence). The CDR3 loop is CASSLDRSGYTF. CDR3 in DNA: TGTGCCAGCAGCTTAGACCGTAGTGGCTACACCTTC. Combining the CDR3 with reference TRBV7-9 and TRBJ1-2 gives the whole variable domain DTGVSQNPRHKITKRGQNVTFRCDPISEHNRLYWYRQTLGQGPEFLTYFQNEAQLEKSRLLSDRFSAERPKGSFSTLEIQRTEQGDSAMYLCASSLDRSGYTFGSGTRLTVV.

This sequence joins TRBV29-1 and TRBJ2-1; the D call may be TRBD1 or TRBD2 (5 bases each). Trimming pared 4 bases from V and 10 bases from J, leaving 11 bases between. CDR3 size: 11 residues. The germline CDR1 and CDR2 sequences are SQVTM and ANQGSEA. Here the CDR3 reads CSVGGKGEQFF. CDR3 DNA: TGCAGCGTTGGGGGGAAGGGGGAGCAGTTCTTC.

This clonotype was detected a few times. The V gene is TRBV11-2, the J gene TRBJ2-3; D not certain. The ends were cut back, 3 bases at V and 0 bases at J, with 7 bases in the middle. The V gene's germline CDR1 is SGHAT and CDR2 FQNNGV. This CDR3 contains 14 residues. The CDR3 loop is CASSFFGSTDTQYF. CDR3 DNA sequence: TGTGCCAGCAGCTTCTTTGGGAGCACAGATACGCAGTATTTT.

The rearrangement links TRBV20-1 to TRBJ2-7; 8 bases map to TRBD1. Germline V lookup: CDR1 DFQATT, CDR2 SNEGSKA (reference sequence). The V and J ends lost 1 base and 0 bases, in that order; junction bases with no gene match: 2. This CDR3 comprises 14 residues. The CDR3 coding sequence is TGCAGTGCTAGAGCAGGGGGCCTCTCCTACGAGCAGTACTTC. Protein product: CSARAGGLSYEQYF.

The chain combines TRBV3-1 with TRBJ2-5, with D possibly called TRBD1 or TRBD2 (6 bases each). V was trimmed by 1 base and J by 2 bases, leaving 14 bases between them. Germline assignment: CDR1 LGHDT and CDR2 YNNKEL (reference sequence). The CDR3 is 16 amino acids. The CDR3 loop reads CASSQGGGGRQETQYF. CDR3 nucleotides: TGTGCCAGCAGCCAAGGTGGAGGGGGGCGGCAAGAGACCCAGTACTTC.

This clonotype was counted between two and nine times. This chain uses TRBV5-5 with TRBJ2-7, with a possible D match to TRBD1 (7 bases). From germline, CDR1 is SGHKS and CDR2 YYEKEE (reference sequence). CDR3 length: 16 residues. V was shortened by 0 bases and J by 1 base, with 14 bases between the two germline ends. The CDR3 spells CASSLDGGQRSYEQYF. In DNA, the CDR3 is TGTGCCAGCAGCTTGGACGGGGGACAGAGGTCCTACGAGCAGTACTTC.